This T cell receptor (beta chain) was obtained from a study of blood T cells in healthy people across ages. As to this clonotype: What it binds is unknown.

Germline trimming cut 6 bases from V and 9 bases from J; bases unmatched to any gene: 7. The germline V gene has CDR1 SGHDT and CDR2 YYEEEE. CDR3 size: 13 residues. The second PCR ran roughly 7 to 11 cycles with a sample-barcoded 5' primer and J-beta primers. CDR3-containing paired-end reads numbering at least 2.5 million came from each sample. TCRdb redid the calling of the 5' RACE reads with MiXCR, one entry per CDR3 protein. The sample shows about 1.5 million distinct CDR3 sequences, roughly 40% of them seen only once. Overall study results and limits: Possibly, changes in expanded clonotypes were confounded because donor CMV status was unknown. In long-lived donors, naive CD4+ cell counts and diversity exceeded those of aged donors.

This chain connects TRBV5-6 to TRBJ1-5, with 9 bases that match TRBD1. This TCR came from a woman younger than 35 in good health. Sequenced input: blood. The CDR3: CASTRQGESPQHF. DNA for the CDR3: TGTGCCAGCACCCGACAGGGGGAATCGCCCCAGCATTTT.